This TCR beta chain was sequenced for a study of human T cells and chemical hapten exposure. For the study at large: Weekly scalp doses of diphenylcyclopropenone were given to patients during the roughly 23-week study.

This clonotype was seen many times. TCRdb used MiXCR to reprocess the RACE reads, holding one entry per CDR3 protein. The sample lists roughly 92,000 distinct CDR3 sequences; approximately 10% were seen once. Time point meaning: patch test 2, 6 weeks after DPC sensitization. Treatment noted: therapeutic diphenylcyclopropenone sensitization with weekly scalp DPC. V was cut by 3 bases and J by 15 bases, with 21 bases left in between. The CDR3 is 14 residues long. Germline V CDR1 and CDR2: MNHNS, SASEGT. V usage is TRBV6-1 and J usage is TRBJ2-4; possibly TRBD1 or TRBD2 for D (6 bases each). This sequence originates from a woman between 40 and 55 years old with alopecia areata. Some clones in this sample may be carry-over from other donors' samples. The sample was whole blood, taken in connection with sensitization to the hapten diphenylcyclopropenone (DPC). CDR3 in amino acids: CASSESGGGLNGYF. The CDR3 DNA reads TGTGCCAGCAGTGAGTCCGGGGGCGGTTTAAACGGGTACTTC.